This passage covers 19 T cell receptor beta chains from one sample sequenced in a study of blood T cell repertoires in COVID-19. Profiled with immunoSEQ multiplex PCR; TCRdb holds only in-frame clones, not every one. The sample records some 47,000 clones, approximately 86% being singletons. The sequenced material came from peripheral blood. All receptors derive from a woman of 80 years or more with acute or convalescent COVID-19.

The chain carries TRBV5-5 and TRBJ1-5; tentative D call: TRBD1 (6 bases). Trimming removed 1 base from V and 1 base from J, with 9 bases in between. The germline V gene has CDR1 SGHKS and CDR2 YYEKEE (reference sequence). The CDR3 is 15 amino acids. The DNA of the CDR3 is TGTGCCAGCAGCTTGTTTCAGGGGAGCAATCAGCCCCAGCATTTT. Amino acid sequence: CASSLFQGSNQPQHF.

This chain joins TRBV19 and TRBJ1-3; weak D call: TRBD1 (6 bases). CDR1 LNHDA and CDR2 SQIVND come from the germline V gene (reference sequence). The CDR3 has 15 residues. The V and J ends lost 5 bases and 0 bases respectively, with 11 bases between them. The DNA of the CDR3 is TGTGCCAGTAGTCCAGGGACACCCTCTGGAAACACCATATATTTT. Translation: CASSPGTPSGNTIYF.

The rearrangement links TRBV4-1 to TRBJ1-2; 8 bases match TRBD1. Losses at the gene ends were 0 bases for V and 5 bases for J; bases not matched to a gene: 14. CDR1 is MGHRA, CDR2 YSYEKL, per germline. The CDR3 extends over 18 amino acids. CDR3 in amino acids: CASSQDGAGGAGTYGYTF. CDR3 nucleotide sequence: TGCGCCAGCAGCCAAGACGGGGCAGGGGGCGCGGGAACTTATGGCTACACCTTC.

The CDR3 sequence is CSATHERGEFF. Written as DNA, the CDR3 is TGCAGTGCTACACACGAGCGGGGGGAGTTCTTC. V gene TRBV20-1 combines with J gene TRBJ2-1; 9 positions match TRBD2. The CDR3 extends over 11 amino acids. V was pared by 4 bases and J by 14 bases, with 6 bases of the junction left unmatched. Germline V lookup: CDR1 DFQATT, CDR2 SNEGSKA (reference sequence).

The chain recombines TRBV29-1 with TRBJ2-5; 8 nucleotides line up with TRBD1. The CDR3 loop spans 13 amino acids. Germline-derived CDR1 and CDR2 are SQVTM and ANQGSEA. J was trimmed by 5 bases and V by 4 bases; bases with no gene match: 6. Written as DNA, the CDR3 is TGCAGCGTTGGACAGGGGCGTAGGGAGACCCAGTACTTC. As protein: CSVGQGRRETQYF.

The CDR3 bases are TGTGCCAGCAGCTTACGAGCGACAGGGGTGGATGGCTACACCTTC. It specifies CASSLRATGVDGYTF. V is TRBV11-2 and J is TRBJ1-2, with TRBD1 matching over 8 bases. The trim removed 2 bases at V and 6 bases at J, leaving 8 bases unmatched. The length of the CDR3 is 15 residues. Germline V lookup: CDR1 SGHAT, CDR2 FQNNGV.

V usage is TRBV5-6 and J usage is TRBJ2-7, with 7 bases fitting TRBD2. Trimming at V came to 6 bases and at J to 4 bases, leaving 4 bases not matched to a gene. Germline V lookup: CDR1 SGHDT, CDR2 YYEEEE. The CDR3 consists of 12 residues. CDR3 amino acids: CASNLAAYEQYF. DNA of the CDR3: TGTGCCAGCAACCTAGCGGCTTACGAGCAGTACTTC.

The CDR3 loop is CSPEAEAFF. The CDR3 bases are TGCAGTCCCGAGGCTGAAGCTTTCTTT. The J gene is TRBJ1-1, the V gene TRBV20-1, with no clear D. The V gene's germline CDR1 is DFQATT and CDR2 SNEGSKA (reference sequence). V was shortened by 8 bases and J by 6 bases, with 7 bases between the two germline ends. The CDR3 length is 9 residues.

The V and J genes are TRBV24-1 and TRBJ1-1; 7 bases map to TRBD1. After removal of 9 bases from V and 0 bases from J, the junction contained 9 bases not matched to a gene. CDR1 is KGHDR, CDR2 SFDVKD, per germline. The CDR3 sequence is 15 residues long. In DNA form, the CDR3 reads TGTGCCACCCCGTTTAGGGGGCAATTGAACACTGAAGCTTTCTTT. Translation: CATPFRGQLNTEAFF.

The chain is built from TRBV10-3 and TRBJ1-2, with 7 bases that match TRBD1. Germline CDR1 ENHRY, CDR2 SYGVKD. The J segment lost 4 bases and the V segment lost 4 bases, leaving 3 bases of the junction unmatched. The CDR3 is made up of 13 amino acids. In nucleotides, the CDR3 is TGTGCCATCAGTGTGGGGACAGTCTATGGCTACACCTTC. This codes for CAISVGTVYGYTF.

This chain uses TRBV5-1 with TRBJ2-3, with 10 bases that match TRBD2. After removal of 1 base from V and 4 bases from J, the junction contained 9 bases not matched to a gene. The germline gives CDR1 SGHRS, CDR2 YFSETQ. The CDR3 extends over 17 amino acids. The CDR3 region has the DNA TGCGCCAGCAGCTTGAATAGACTAGCGGGCTCGGCAGATACGCAGTATTTT. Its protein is CASSLNRLAGSADTQYF.

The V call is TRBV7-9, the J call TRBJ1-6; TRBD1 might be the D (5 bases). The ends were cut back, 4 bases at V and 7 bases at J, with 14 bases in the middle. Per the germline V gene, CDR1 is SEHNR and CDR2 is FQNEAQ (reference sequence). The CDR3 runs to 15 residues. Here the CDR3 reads CASSSWTRTNSPLHF. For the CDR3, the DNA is TGTGCCAGCAGCTCCTGGACAAGGACCAATTCACCCCTCCACTTT.

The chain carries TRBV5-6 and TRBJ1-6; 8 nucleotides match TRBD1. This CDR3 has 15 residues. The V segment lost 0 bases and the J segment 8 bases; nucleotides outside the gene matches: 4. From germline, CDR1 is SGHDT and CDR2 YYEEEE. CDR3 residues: CASSLGQGIYSPLHF. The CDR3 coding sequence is TGTGCCAGCAGCTTGGGACAGGGGATCTATTCACCCCTCCACTTT.

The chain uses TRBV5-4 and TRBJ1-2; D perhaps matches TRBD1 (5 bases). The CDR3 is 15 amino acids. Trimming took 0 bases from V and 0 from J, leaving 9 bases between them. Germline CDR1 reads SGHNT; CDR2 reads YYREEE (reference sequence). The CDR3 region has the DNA TGTGCCAGCAGCTTGGGCGACAGAGCTAACTATGGCTACACCTTC. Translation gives CASSLGDRANYGYTF.

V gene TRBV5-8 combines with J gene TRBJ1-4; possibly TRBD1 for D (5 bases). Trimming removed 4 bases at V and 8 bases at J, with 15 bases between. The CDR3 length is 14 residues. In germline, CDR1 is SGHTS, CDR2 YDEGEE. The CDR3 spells CASSPALRGEKLFF. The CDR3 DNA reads TGTGCCAGCAGCCCGGCCCTACGGGGGGAAAAACTGTTTTTT.

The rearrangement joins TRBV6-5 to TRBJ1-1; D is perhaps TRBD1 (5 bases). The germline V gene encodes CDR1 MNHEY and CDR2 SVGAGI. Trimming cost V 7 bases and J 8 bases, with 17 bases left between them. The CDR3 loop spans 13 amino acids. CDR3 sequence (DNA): TGTGCCAGCAACACCAAGGGAAGGACAGAAGCTTTCTTT. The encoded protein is CASNTKGRTEAFF.

The CDR3 DNA is TGTGCCAGCAGCGACAGGACCTTAGATAATTCACCCCTCCACTTT. Translated: CASSDRTLDNSPLHF. V is TRBV5-6 and J is TRBJ1-6, with D possibly matching TRBD1 (6 bases). V was shortened by 4 bases and J by 5 bases, with 13 bases between the two germline ends. Germline V gene lookup returns CDR1 SGHDT and CDR2 YYEEEE. CDR3 length: 15 residues.

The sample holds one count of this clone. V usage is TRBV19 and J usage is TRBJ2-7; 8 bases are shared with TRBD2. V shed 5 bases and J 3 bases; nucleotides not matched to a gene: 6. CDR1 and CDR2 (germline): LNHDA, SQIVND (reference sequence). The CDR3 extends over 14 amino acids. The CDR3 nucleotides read TGTGCCAGTAGTCCCTTCGGGGGGGACTACGAGCAGTACTTC. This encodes CASSPFGGDYEQYF.

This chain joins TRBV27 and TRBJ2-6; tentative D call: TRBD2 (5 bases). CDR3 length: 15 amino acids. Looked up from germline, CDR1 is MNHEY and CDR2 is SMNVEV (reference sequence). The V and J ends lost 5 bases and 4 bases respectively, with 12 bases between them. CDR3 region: CASSGWGEGANVLTF. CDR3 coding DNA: TGTGCCAGCAGTGGGTGGGGAGAAGGGGCCAACGTCCTGACTTTC. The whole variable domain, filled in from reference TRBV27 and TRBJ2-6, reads EAQVTQNPRYLITVTGKKLTVTCSQNMNHEYMSWYRQDPGLGLRQIYYSMNVEVTDKGDVPEGYKVSRKEKRNFPLILESPSPNQTSLYFCASSGWGEGANVLTFGAGSRLTVL.